This T cell receptor beta chain is drawn from a study of early T cells in non-severe SARS-CoV-2 infection. Individual cDNA molecules were tagged with unique molecular identifiers. TCRdb reprocessed the 5' RACE reads via MiXCR and lists one record per CDR3 protein. The sample has nearly 50,000 distinct CDR3 sequences; approximately 6% are singletons. This clonotype has just a few counts. V was cut by 6 bases and J by 5 bases, with 17 bases left in between. Looked up from germline, CDR1 is MNHEY and CDR2 is SVGAGI. The CDR3 sequence is 14 residues long. The chain links TRBV6-5 to TRBJ2-7; D is possibly TRBD1 (6 bases). Sequencing used whole blood, obtained at baseline. The TCR originated in an adult who was a healthcare worker with PCR-confirmed SARS-CoV-2 infection or an uninfected control (not recorded which). CDR3 protein: CASRRQAAAHEQYF. As DNA, the CDR3 is TGTGCCAGCAGGAGACAGGCAGCCGCCCACGAGCAGTACTTC.